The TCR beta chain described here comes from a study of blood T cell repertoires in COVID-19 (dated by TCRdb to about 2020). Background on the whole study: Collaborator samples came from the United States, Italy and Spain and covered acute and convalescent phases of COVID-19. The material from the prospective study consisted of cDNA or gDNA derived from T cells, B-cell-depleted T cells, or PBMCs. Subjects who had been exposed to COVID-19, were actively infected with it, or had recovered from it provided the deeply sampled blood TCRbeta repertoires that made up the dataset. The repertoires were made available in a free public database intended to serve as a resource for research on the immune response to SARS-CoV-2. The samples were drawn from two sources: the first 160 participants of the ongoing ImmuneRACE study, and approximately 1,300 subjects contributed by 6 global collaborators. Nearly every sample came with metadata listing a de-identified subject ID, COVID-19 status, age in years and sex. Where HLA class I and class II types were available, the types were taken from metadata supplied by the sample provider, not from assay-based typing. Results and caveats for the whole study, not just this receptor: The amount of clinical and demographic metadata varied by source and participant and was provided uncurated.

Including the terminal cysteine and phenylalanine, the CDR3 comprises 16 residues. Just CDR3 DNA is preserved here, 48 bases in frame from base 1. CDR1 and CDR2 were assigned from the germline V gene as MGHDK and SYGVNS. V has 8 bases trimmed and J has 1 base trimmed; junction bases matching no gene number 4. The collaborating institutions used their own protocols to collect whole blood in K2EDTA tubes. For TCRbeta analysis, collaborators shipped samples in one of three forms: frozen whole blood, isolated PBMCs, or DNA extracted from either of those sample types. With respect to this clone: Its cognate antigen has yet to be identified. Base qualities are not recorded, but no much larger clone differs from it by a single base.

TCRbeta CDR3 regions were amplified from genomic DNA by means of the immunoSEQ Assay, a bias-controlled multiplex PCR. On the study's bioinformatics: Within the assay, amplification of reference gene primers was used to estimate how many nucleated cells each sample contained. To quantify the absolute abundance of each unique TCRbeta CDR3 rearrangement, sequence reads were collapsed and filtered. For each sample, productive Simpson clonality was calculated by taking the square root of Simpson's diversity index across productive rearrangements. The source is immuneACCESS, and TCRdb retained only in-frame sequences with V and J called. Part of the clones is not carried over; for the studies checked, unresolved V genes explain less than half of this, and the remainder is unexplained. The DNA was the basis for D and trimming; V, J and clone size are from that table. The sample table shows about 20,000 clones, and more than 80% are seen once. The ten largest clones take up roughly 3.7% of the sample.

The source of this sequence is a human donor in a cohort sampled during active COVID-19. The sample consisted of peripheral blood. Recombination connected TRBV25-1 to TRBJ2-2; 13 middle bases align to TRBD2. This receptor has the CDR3 CASSTSGRVNTGELFF. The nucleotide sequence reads TGTGCCAGCTCTACTAGCGGGAGGGTGAACACCGGGGAGCTGTTTTTT.